Sequencing of this T cell receptor beta chain was carried out in a study of chemoradiotherapy in HPV16-positive cancers. Study overall: A couple of HPV16-positive patients' cells yielded candidate HPV-specific clones and common motifs. The study, taken as a whole, reports: Non-HPV-specific T cells did not expand in tumors during treatment, whereas candidate HPV-specific clones and E7-related motifs did. Functional assays defining HPV-specific T cells used only a couple of HPV16-positive patients.

This table comes from immunoSEQ multiplex PCR, and its TCRdb copy is limited to in-frame clones, with some not included. The sample lists approximately 9,500 clones, around four fifths seen once, with less than 15% in the top ten. Turning to this clone: Its antigen is currently unknown.

This TCR was sampled from a human donor with HPV-associated anogenital cancer. Sample: tumor tissue, taken from a patient who underwent chemoradiotherapy.

The CDR3: CASSLNLFNTEAFF. The CDR3 region has the DNA TGTGCCAGCAGTTTAAATCTTTTTAACACTGAAGCTTTCTTT. The chain has TRBV27 and TRBJ1-1; no firm D call. The CDR3 runs to 14 residues. V lost 2 bases, J lost 2 bases, and 9 bases lay in between. CDR1 MNHEY and CDR2 SMNVEV come from the germline V gene (reference sequence).